Following are 14 T cell receptor beta chains from one sample sequenced in a study of metastatic and nonmetastatic thyroid tumors. TCRdb ran MiXCR on the PCR reads. This repertoire shows approximately 35,000 clones, roughly 35% found once; its top ten account for roughly 20%. Thyroid surgery had not been preceded by any treatment in any patient. Material: tumor tissue. Source of these receptors: a female donor with papillary thyroid cancer or a benign thyroid nodule (not recorded which). Some clones in this sample may be carry-over from other donors' samples.

This clone has more than one count but fewer than ten. CDR3 DNA: TGTGCCAGCAGTTACAGGGAATGGAGTACCTACAATGAGCAGTTCTTC. Its protein product is CASSYREWSTYNEQFF. The chain joins TRBV6-2 or TRBV6-3 to TRBJ2-1; D is uncertain. With 2 bases removed from V and 2 bases from J, the gap between germline ends came to 13 bases. Per germline, CDR1 MNHEY and CDR2 SVGEGT. The CDR3 contains 16 residues.

CDR3 sequence (DNA): TGTGCCAGCAGTGTCCCCGGGACAGGGGCCTACAATGAGCAGTTCTTC. Its translation: CASSVPGTGAYNEQFF. The V and J genes are TRBV28 and TRBJ2-1; 10 positions match TRBD1. This CDR3 spans 16 amino acids. Germline V gives CDR1 MDHEN, CDR2 SYDVKM. With V trimmed by 5 bases and J by 2 bases, 6 bases remained unmatched.

The J gene is TRBJ2-1, the V gene TRBV10-2, with D hard to call. V was clipped by 0 bases and J by 9 bases, with 12 bases between them. The germline gives CDR1 WSHSY, CDR2 SAAADI. The CDR3 is 14 amino acids. DNA of the CDR3: TGCGCCAGCAGTGAGTCGCAAGTAATGTCTGAGCAGTTCTTC. It is translated as CASSESQVMSEQFF.

By share of the sample, this clone is medium-sized. CDR3 DNA: TGCAGTGCTAGTTACGCGGGGGTCCAAGAGACCCAGTACTTC. Its translation is CSASYAGVQETQYF. This chain uses TRBV20-1 with TRBJ2-5; 7 bases match TRBD2. J gave up 1 base and V 3 bases, and 5 bases lay outside the gene matches. Germline V lookup: CDR1 DFQATT, CDR2 SNEGSKA (reference sequence). The CDR3 loop spans 14 amino acids.

Written as DNA, the CDR3 is TGTGCCAGCAGACCACAGTGGGTAGATACGCAGTATTTT. Amino acid sequence: CASRPQWVDTQYF. The V call is TRBV27, the J call TRBJ2-3; D is unresolved. The CDR3 runs to 13 residues. Germline CDR1 is MNHEY and CDR2 is SMNVEV (reference sequence). The V end lost 6 bases, the J end lost 5 bases, and 12 bases lay between the germline ends.

This clone occurred a few times. V gene TRBV6-1 combines with J gene TRBJ2-7; no clear D gene. This CDR3 region has 15 residues. The V gene lost 9 bases and the J gene lost 4 bases, with 22 bases spanning the gap. CDR1 is MNHNS and CDR2 is SASEGT in the germline V gene. The CDR3 here is CASGEAKIPRYEQYF. DNA of the CDR3: TGTGCCAGTGGCGAGGCCAAGATTCCCCGATACGAGCAGTACTTC.

The V gene is TRBV2, the J gene TRBJ2-2; D not certain. There are 13 residues in the CDR3. Germline V CDR1 and CDR2: SNHLY, FYNNEI. V lost 8 bases and J 0 bases, leaving 7 bases between the germline ends. Here the CDR3 DNA reads TGTGCCAGCGTGAGGTCGAACACCGGGGAGCTGTTTTTT. This translates into CASVRSNTGELFF.

The J gene is TRBJ1-2, the V gene TRBV30; 7 positions agree with TRBD1. V trimming: 5 bases; J trimming: 6 bases; junction bases outside the gene matches: 6. This CDR3 region has 12 residues. Germline CDR1 GTSNPN, CDR2 SVGIG (reference sequence). In nucleotides, the CDR3 is TGTGCCTGGGACAGGGCCACGGATGGCTACACCTTC. This gives the protein CAWDRATDGYTF.

This chain connects TRBV5-1 to TRBJ1-2, with D perhaps TRBD1 (6 bases). Trimming pared 4 bases from V and 7 bases from J, leaving 17 bases between. Germline CDR1 reads SGHRS; CDR2 reads YFSETQ. The CDR3 is 14 residues long. The CDR3 loop is CASSPPTGLGGYTF. CDR3 nucleotide sequence: TGCGCCAGCAGCCCGCCCACAGGGCTCGGTGGCTACACCTTC.

This clone appeared many times. In nucleotides, the CDR3 is TGTGCCAGCTCTGGGCCCCTTAACTATGGCTACACCTTC. Amino acid sequence: CASSGPLNYGYTF. The J gene is TRBJ1-2, the V gene TRBV7-9; D is uncertain. V was pared by 8 bases and J by 1 base, with 11 bases between. Germline values: CDR1 SEHNR, CDR2 FQNEAQ (reference sequence). The CDR3 extends over 13 amino acids.

Details on this clone: A much bigger clone sits one base away, suggesting this may be a read error. The chain is built from TRBV28 and TRBJ2-3; TRBD2 is a possible D gene (5 bases). V gave up 2 bases and J gave up 6 bases, with 12 bases separating them. Looked up from germline, CDR1 is MDHEN and CDR2 is SYDVKM. This CDR3 has 14 residues. The DNA of the CDR3 is TGTGCCAGCAGTTTAATATGGGAGACGGATACGCAGTATTTT. Amino acids: CASSLIWETDTQYF.

The genes are TRBV6-2 or TRBV6-3 and TRBJ2-5, with 8 bases aligning to TRBD2. The length of the CDR3 is 14 residues. V lost 2 bases and J lost 9; bases outside the gene matches: 8. Germline-derived CDR1 and CDR2 are MNHEY and SVGEGT. The CDR3 nucleotides are TGTGCCAGCAGTTACGGACTAGCCGGGGGGTCCCAGTACTTC. This translates into CASSYGLAGGSQYF.

This clone was counted a few times. One base away lies a much larger clone, so this may be a sequencing read error. This specimen includes other DNA sequences encoding the same CDR3. The chain is built from TRBV14 and TRBJ2-1, with TRBD2 identical over 8 bases. Germline assignment: CDR1 SGHDN and CDR2 FVKESK. The CDR3 loop spans 15 amino acids. The V gene end was trimmed by 3 bases and the J gene end by 5 bases; junction bases not matched to a gene: 6. CDR3 nucleotide sequence: TGTGCCAGCAGCCAGTACGGGGGGGGCCACAATGAGCAGTTCTTC. Encoded protein: CASSQYGGGHNEQFF. The full variable domain, its missing parts supplied by reference TRBV14 and TRBJ2-1, is EAGVTQFPSHSVIEKGQTVTLRCDPISGHDNLYWYRRVMGKEIKFLLHFVKESKQDESGMPNNRFLAERTGGTYSTLKVQPAELEDSGVYFCASSQYGGGHNEQFFGPGTRLTVL.

Comments on this clone: The junction differs from germline at one of its ends, possibly a read error. The chain uses TRBV5-6 and TRBJ1-2, with 7 bases matching TRBD1. CDR1 and CDR2 from the germline V gene are SGHDT and YYEEEE. CDR3 length equals 14 residues. As DNA, the CDR3 is TGTGACAGCAGCAAGGGACAGTGGGAGGCTGGCTACACCTTC. It is translated as CDSSKGQWEAGYTF.